These 16 T cell receptor beta chains were sequenced from one sample in a study of OX40 agonist ivuxolimab in advanced cancers. Using immunoSEQ multiplex PCR, the repertoire was profiled, and TCRdb retains in-frame clones only, with some absent. The sample records around 42,000 clones, around 88% being singletons. The specimen comprised CD4+ or CD8+ T cells sorted from blood, sampled in a trial of the OX40 agonist ivuxolimab. The receptors were sampled from an adult with an advanced solid tumor such as melanoma, head and neck, liver or kidney cancer.

The chain combines TRBV27 with TRBJ2-5; a weak D match, TRBD1 (5 bases). Trimming removed 2 bases at V and 7 bases at J, with 14 bases between. Germline assignment: CDR1 MNHEY and CDR2 SMNVEV (reference sequence). CDR3 length: 14 residues. The CDR3 protein is CASSLLSGAVTQYF. CDR3 nucleotides: TGTGCCAGCAGTTTACTCTCTGGGGCGGTGACCCAGTACTTC.

The genes are TRBV6-5 and TRBJ2-1, with 7 bases matching TRBD1. CDR3 size: 12 residues. With 7 bases clipped from V and 10 bases from J, the junction kept 7 bases outside the gene matches. Germline CDR1 reads MNHEY; CDR2 reads SVGAGI. CDR3 bases: TGTGCCAGCATTTCTGACAGGGTCGAGCAGTTCTTC. It specifies CASISDRVEQFF.

The chain carries TRBV2 and TRBJ1-2; D gene ambiguous. There are 12 residues in the CDR3. Trimming stripped 0 bases from V and 4 bases from J, with 3 bases between. Germline loops: CDR1 SNHLY, CDR2 FYNNEI. As DNA, the CDR3 is TGTGCCAGCAGTGAAGCCACCTATGGCTACACCTTC. Protein sequence: CASSEATYGYTF.

V gene TRBV4-2 combines with J gene TRBJ2-1; unclear D gene. Trimming removed 4 bases at V and 2 bases at J, with 12 bases between. CDR1 is LGHNA, CDR2 YNFKEQ, per germline. The CDR3 has 15 amino acids. The CDR3 coding sequence is TGTGCCAGCAGCCCATACCCGGACGCCTACAATGAGCAGTTCTTC. Amino acid sequence: CASSPYPDAYNEQFF.

The rearrangement links TRBV27 to TRBJ2-7; D is possibly TRBD2 (7 bases). In germline, CDR1 is MNHEY, CDR2 SMNVEV (reference sequence). V lost 5 bases to trimming and J lost 4 bases, with 21 bases between them. The CDR3 totals 16 residues. The CDR3 sequence: CASSPFGGRWIYEQYF. CDR3 DNA: TGTGCCAGCAGTCCGTTCGGGGGGCGGTGGATTTACGAGCAGTACTTC.

This chain uses TRBV9 with TRBJ2-7, with D unclear. CDR3 length equals 15 residues. Germline V CDR1 and CDR2: SGDLS, YYNGEE. The V and J ends lost 0 bases and 0 bases respectively, with 10 bases between them. Here the CDR3 reads CASSVGAPSSYEQYF. The CDR3 region has the DNA TGTGCCAGCAGCGTAGGGGCCCCAAGCTCCTACGAGCAGTACTTC.

The rearrangement links TRBV4-1 to TRBJ2-5, with a possible D match to TRBD1 (5 bases). The DNA end is more similar to TRBJ2-7, so the J call may be wrong. Germline CDR1 is MGHRA and CDR2 is YSYEKL. The CDR3 loop spans 17 amino acids. The CDR3 DNA sequence: TGCGCCAGCAGCCAAGATCCCGACAGTCCCTACTCCTACGAGCAGTACTTC. Translating gives CASSQDPDSPYSYEQYF.

The J gene is TRBJ2-7, the V gene TRBV9, with 12 bases matching TRBD2. Germline loops: CDR1 SGDLS, CDR2 YYNGEE. V shed 3 bases and J 5 bases; nucleotides not matched to a gene: 6. This CDR3 region has 15 residues. The chain's CDR3 is CASSARLAGVNEQYF. The CDR3 region has the DNA TGTGCCAGCAGCGCACGACTAGCGGGAGTTAACGAGCAGTACTTC.

This clone has just a few counts. The gene calls are TRBV15 and TRBJ2-3; 11 positions match TRBD2. Germline-derived CDR1 and CDR2 are LNHNV and YYDKDF (reference sequence). The CDR3 is 19 amino acids. V dropped 3 bases and J dropped 6; count of bases not matched to a gene: 17. CDR3 bases: TGTGCCACCAGCAGGGGGGACAGATCACTAGCGGGAGATTGGGATACGCAGTATTTT. This sequence encodes CATSRGDRSLAGDWDTQYF.

This sequence joins TRBV6-5 and TRBJ2-7; no firm D call. This CDR3 is 13 amino acids long. Germline V CDR1 and CDR2: MNHEY, SVGAGI. V shed 2 bases and J shed 2 bases, with 7 bases lying between them. DNA of the CDR3: TGTGCCAGCAGTTACGGCGGTACCTACGAGCAGTACTTC. Amino acids: CASSYGGTYEQYF.

The chain couples TRBV19 to TRBJ1-5; TRBD1 might be the D (6 bases). The CDR3 spans 14 residues. V dropped 3 bases and J dropped 6 bases, with 12 bases sitting between them. From germline, CDR1 is LNHDA and CDR2 SQIVND (reference sequence). The DNA of the CDR3 is TGTGCCAGTAGTATCCAAAACAGGGTTCAGCCCCAGCATTTT. This codes for CASSIQNRVQPQHF.

This chain uses TRBV7-8 with TRBJ2-5; tentatively, D is TRBD1 (5 bases). Germline V gene lookup returns CDR1 SGHVS and CDR2 FQNEAQ. The CDR3 runs 15 residues. V was clipped by 5 bases and J by 5 bases, with 18 bases between them. CDR3 nucleotide sequence: TGTGCCAGCAGCGTAAGGACAACTCCTTCCGAGACCCAGTACTTC. Translating it yields CASSVRTTPSETQYF.

The chain carries TRBV25-1 and TRBJ1-3; weak D call: TRBD1 (5 bases). V was trimmed by 3 bases and J by 2 bases, leaving 8 bases between them. Germline values: CDR1 MGHDK, CDR2 SYGVNS. The CDR3 loop spans 14 amino acids. The CDR3 protein is CASSDVGAGNTIYF. CDR3 in DNA: TGTGCCAGCAGTGATGTGGGGGCTGGAAACACCATATATTTT.

The chain joins TRBV9 to TRBJ2-2; unclear D gene. The CDR3 loop spans 13 amino acids. V was pared by 0 bases and J by 6 bases, with 6 bases between. From germline, CDR1 is SGDLS and CDR2 YYNGEE. The CDR3, as DNA: TGTGCCAGCAGCGTAGATCCCTCCGGGGAGCTGTTTTTT. Residues: CASSVDPSGELFF.

The rearrangement links TRBV6-6 to TRBJ1-1; D is possibly TRBD1 (5 bases). CDR3 size: 14 residues. Per the germline V gene, CDR1 is MNHNY and CDR2 is SVGAGI (reference sequence). Trimming removed 5 bases from V and 2 bases from J, with 12 bases in between. The CDR3 loop reads CASSRGPPNTEAFF. The CDR3 DNA reads TGTGCCAGCAGTAGGGGACCCCCCAACACTGAAGCTTTCTTT.

CDR3 nucleotide sequence: TGTGCCAGTAGTGTACAGGGGACAACCTATGGCTACACCTTC. Its translation is CASSVQGTTYGYTF. V and J are TRBV19 and TRBJ1-2; 7 nucleotides agree with TRBD1. The CDR3 spans 14 residues. Trimming removed 5 bases from V and 4 bases from J; junction bases left unmatched: 7. Per the germline V gene, CDR1 is LNHDA and CDR2 is SQIVND (reference sequence).